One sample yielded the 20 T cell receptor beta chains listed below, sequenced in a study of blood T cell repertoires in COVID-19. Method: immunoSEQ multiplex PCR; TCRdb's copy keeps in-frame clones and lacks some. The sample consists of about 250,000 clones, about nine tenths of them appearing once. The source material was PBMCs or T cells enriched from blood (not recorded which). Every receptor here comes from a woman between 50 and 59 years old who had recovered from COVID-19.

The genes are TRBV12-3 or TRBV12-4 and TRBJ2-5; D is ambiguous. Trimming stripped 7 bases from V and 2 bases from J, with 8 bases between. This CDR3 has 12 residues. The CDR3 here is CASTRNQETQYF. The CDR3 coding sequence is TGTGCCAGCACGCGGAATCAAGAGACCCAGTACTTC.

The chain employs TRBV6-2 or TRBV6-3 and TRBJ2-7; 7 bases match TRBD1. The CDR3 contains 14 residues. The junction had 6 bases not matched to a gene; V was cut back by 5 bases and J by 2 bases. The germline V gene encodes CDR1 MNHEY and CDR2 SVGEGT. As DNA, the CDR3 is TGTGCCAGCAGTCCACGGGACAGCGCCTACGAGCAGTACTTC. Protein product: CASSPRDSAYEQYF.

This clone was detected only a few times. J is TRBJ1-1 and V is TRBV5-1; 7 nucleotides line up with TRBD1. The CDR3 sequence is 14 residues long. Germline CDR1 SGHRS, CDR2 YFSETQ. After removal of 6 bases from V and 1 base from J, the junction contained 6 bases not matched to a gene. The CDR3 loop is CASTQGTANTEAFF. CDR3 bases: TGCGCCAGCACTCAAGGGACAGCGAACACTGAAGCTTTCTTT.

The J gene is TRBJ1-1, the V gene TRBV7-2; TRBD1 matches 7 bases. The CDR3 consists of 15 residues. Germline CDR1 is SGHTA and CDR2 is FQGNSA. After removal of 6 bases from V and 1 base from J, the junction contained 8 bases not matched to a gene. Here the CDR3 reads CASREGGRPNTEAFF. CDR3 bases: TGTGCCAGCAGGGAAGGGGGCAGGCCGAACACTGAAGCTTTCTTT.

CDR3 protein: CASSPLSVSSYNEQFF. The CDR3 bases are TGTGCCAGCAGTCCCCTTAGCGTAAGCTCCTACAATGAGCAGTTCTTC. The chain joins TRBV6-2 or TRBV6-3 to TRBJ2-1; TRBD2 is a possible D gene (5 bases). The CDR3 is 16 amino acids. Germline V lookup: CDR1 MNHEY, CDR2 SVGEGT. Trimming took off 5 bases at V and 0 bases at J, with 14 bases between the two ends.

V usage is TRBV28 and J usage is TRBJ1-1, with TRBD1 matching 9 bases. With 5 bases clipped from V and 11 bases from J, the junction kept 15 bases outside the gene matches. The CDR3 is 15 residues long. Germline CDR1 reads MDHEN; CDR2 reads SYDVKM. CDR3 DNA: TGTGCCAGCAGTCTCCGCACAGGGGGCCTGCTCTCCGCTTTCTTT. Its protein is CASSLRTGGLLSAFF.

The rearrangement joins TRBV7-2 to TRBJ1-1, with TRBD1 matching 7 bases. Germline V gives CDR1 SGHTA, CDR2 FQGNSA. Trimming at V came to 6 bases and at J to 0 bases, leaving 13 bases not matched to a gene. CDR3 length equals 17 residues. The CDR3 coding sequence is TGTGCCAGCAGTCCCGCGGTGGGCAGGGGGATGAACACTGAAGCTTTCTTT. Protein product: CASSPAVGRGMNTEAFF.

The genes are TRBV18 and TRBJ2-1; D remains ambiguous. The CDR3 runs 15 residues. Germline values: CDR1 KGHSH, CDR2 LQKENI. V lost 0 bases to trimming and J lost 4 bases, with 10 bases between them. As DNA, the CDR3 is TGTGCCAGCTCACCACCCTCCAGATCGTACAATGAGCAGTTCTTC. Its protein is CASSPPSRSYNEQFF.

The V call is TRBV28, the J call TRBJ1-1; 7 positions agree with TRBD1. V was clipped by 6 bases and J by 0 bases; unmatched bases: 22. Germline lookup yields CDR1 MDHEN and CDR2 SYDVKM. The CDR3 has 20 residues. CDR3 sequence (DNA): TGTGCCAGCAGCTCACGACCGACAGGGATCGATTTTAATATGAACACTGAAGCTTTCTTT. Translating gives CASSSRPTGIDFNMNTEAFF.

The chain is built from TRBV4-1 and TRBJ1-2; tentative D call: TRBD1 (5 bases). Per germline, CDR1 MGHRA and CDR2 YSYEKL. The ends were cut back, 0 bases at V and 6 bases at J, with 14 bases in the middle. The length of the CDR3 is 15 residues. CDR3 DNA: TGCGCCAGCAGCCAAGACTCTTATGGGGCTGATGGCTACACCTTC. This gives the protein CASSQDSYGADGYTF.

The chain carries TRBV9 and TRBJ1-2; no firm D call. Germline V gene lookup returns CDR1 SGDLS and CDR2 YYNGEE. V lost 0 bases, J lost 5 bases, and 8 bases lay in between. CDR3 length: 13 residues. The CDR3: CASSVALGYGYTF. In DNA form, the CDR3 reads TGTGCCAGCAGCGTAGCCCTAGGATATGGCTACACCTTC.

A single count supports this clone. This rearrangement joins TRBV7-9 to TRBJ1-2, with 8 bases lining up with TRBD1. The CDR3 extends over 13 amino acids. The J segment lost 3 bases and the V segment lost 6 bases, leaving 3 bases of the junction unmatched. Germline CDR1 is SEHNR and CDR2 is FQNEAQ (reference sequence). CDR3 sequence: CASRPDRDYGYTF. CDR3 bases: TGTGCCAGCAGACCGGACAGGGACTATGGCTACACCTTC.

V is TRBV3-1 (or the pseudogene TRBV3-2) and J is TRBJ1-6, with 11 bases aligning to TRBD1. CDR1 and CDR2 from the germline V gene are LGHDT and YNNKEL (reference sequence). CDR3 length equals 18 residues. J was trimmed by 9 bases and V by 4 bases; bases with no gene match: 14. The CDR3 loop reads CASSPRTGQGVRGSPLHF. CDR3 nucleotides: TGTGCCAGCAGCCCACGGACGGGACAGGGGGTTCGAGGTTCACCCCTCCACTTT.

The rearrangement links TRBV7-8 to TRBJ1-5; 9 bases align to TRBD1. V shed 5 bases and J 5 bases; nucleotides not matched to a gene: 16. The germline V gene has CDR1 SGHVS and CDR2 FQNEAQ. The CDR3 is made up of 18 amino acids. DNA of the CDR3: TGTGCCAGCAGCATACGACAGGGGGGCAGAAATTTCCATCAGCCCCAGCATTTT. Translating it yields CASSIRQGGRNFHQPQHF.

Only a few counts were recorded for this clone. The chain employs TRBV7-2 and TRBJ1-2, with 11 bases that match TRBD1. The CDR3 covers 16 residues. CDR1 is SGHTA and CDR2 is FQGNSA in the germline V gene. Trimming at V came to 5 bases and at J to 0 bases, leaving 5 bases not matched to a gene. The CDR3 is CASSGQGAMSNYGYTF. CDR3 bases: TGTGCCAGCAGCGGACAGGGGGCAATGTCTAACTATGGCTACACCTTC. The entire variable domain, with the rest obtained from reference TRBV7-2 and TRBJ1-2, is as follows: GAGVSQSPSNKVTEKGKDVELRCDPISGHTALYWYRQSLGQGLEFLIYFQGNSAPDKSGLPSDRFSAERTGGSVSTLTIQRTQQEDSAVYLCASSGQGAMSNYGYTFGSGTRLTVV.

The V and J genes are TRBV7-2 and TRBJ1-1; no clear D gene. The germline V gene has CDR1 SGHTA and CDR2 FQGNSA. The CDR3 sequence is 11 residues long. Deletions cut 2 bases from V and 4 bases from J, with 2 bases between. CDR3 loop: CASSLLTEAFF. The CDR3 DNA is TGTGCCAGCAGCTTACTCACTGAAGCTTTCTTT.

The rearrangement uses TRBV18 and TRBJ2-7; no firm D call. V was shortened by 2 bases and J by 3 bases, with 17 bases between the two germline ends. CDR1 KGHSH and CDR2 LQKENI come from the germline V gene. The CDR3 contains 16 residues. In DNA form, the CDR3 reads TGTGCCAGCTCACCAGTTAGCCTGAAGTTAAACTACGAGCAGTACTTC. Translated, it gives CASSPVSLKLNYEQYF.

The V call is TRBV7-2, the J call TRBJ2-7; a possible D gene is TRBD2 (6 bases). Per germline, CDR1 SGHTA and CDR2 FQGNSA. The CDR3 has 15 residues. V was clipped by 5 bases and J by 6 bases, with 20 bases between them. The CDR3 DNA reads TGTGCCAGCAGCGCGTCTAGCGCCCGAACTTCCGAGCAGTACTTC. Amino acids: CASSASSARTSEQYF.

The CDR3 DNA sequence: TGTGCCAGCAGGGCGGGAGGCCTCTACAATGAGCAGTTCTTC. Residues: CASRAGGLYNEQFF. The chain is built from TRBV2 and TRBJ2-1; 8 bases map to TRBD2. From germline, CDR1 is SNHLY and CDR2 FYNNEI. CDR3 length: 14 amino acids. V trimming: 6 bases; J trimming: 3 bases; junction bases outside the gene matches: 4.

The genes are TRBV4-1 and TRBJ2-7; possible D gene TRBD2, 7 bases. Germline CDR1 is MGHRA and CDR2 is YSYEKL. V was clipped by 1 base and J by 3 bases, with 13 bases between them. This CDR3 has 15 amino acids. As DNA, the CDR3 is TGCGCCAGCAGCCAAGGGGGGGGCACAATCTACGAGCAGTACTTC. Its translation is CASSQGGGTIYEQYF.